This TCR beta chain was obtained from a study of CD8 T cells in ankylosing spondylitis. This clonotype appeared a few times. TCR beta libraries were made by quantitative 5'-RACE with molecular barcodes. TCRdb itself ran the 5' RACE reads through MiXCR, one entry per CDR3 protein. The sample lists 80,000 to 90,000 distinct CDR3 sequences; 27% were seen once. V lost 0 bases, J lost 6 bases, and 7 bases lay in between. CDR3 length: 13 residues. From germline, CDR1 is SGHRS and CDR2 YFSETQ. The rearrangement links TRBV5-1 to TRBJ2-1; D gene uncertain. The material sequenced was blood, either unsorted or a sorted T cell fraction (not recorded which). The sequence came from a male donor with ankylosing spondylitis or in good health (not recorded which). The CDR3 spells CASSLEASNEQFF. As DNA, the CDR3 is TGCGCCAGCAGCTTGGAAGCTTCCAATGAGCAGTTCTTC.